These T cell receptor beta chains were read from a single sample in a study of OX40 agonist ivuxolimab in advanced cancers. Using immunoSEQ multiplex PCR, the repertoire was profiled, and TCRdb retains in-frame clones only, with some absent. The table lists more than 20,000 clones, 88% of them singletons. The sample in question was CD4+ or CD8+ T cells sorted from blood, obtained in a trial of the OX40 agonist ivuxolimab. These receptors were collected from an adult with an advanced solid tumor such as melanoma, head and neck, liver or kidney cancer. CDR3s include the opening cysteine and the closing phenylalanine or tryptophan. D genes are given only for firm matches. The size field is filled for only some rows; it gives once, few, many or a size class.

j_call v_call clone_size d_call cdr3_aa
TRBJ2-1 TRBV7-9 - - CASSLPPGAGRGEQFF
TRBJ2-3 TRBV6-6 once TRBD2 CASSYGLAGLADTQYF
TRBJ2-3 TRBV6-6 - - CASIPAGGATDTQYF
TRBJ2-7 TRBV4-1 - - CASSQVGGPTEQYF
TRBJ1-2 TRBV19 - TRBD1 CASSSPRDRSSF
TRBJ2-3 TRBV10-2 - TRBD2 CASGRGGREDTQYF
TRBJ1-3 TRBV11-2 - - CASSSGRRSGNTIYF
TRBJ2-3 TRBV7-9 once TRBD1 CASSISRTGGDTQYF
TRBJ2-7 TRBV6-5 - - CASSYGGAEQYF
TRBJ1-2 TRBV5-4 - TRBD1 CASSIDRARHEGYTF
TRBJ2-7 TRBV27 once TRBD2 CASSPGRGGHEQYF
TRBJ2-3 TRBV5-1 - - CASSSSTDTQYF
TRBJ2-7 TRBV4-1 - - CASSQARSGPYEQYF
TRBJ2-3 TRBV19 - - CASSWGEGTDTQYF
TRBJ1-5 TRBV6-6 - - CASRPTGINQPQHF
TRBJ2-7 TRBV15 - TRBD2 CATSRQAGGGLEQYF
- TRBV6-1 - - CATQWSSYEQYF
TRBJ2-1 TRBV10-3 - - CAIRFNNEQFF
TRBJ1-4 TRBV11-2 - - CASSSYNEKLFF
TRBJ1-1 TRBV7-3 - - CAAKFGDSRSEAFF
TRBJ2-7 TRBV29-1 - - CSALDYEQYF
TRBJ2-7 TRBV6-8 - TRBD2 CACGTSGPAKDYEQYF
TRBJ1-2 TRBV2 few TRBD1 CASITRQGGGGYTF
TRBJ2-3 TRBV6-4 - TRBD1 CASSEGTGGTDTQYF
TRBJ1-2 TRBV7-8 - - CASSPGRNYGYTF
TRBJ1-1 TRBV6-5 - - CASSGPQEGSIGAFF
TRBJ2-3 TRBV5-4 - - CASSLGGAGTDTQYF
TRBJ1-1 TRBV6-1 - TRBD1 CASSRDRPDTEAFF
TRBJ1-1 TRBV6-1 - - CASSLAGETEAFF
TRBJ1-1 TRBV15 - - CATSTHRNTEAFF
TRBJ2-1 TRBV7-9 - TRBD2 CASSPRTSPRDEQFF
TRBJ1-2 TRBV27 - - CASSSGTGYYGYTF
TRBJ2-3 TRBV6-5 - TRBD1 CASTQGEWDTQYF
TRBJ2-6 TRBV19 - - CASSTSDGSGANVLTF
TRBJ1-2 TRBV4-1 - TRBD1 CASSQDERGLSYGYTF
TRBJ2-2 TRBV5-1 - - CASSLASQVNTGELFF
TRBJ2-1 TRBV5-4 - - CAIPERGDPDEQFF
TRBJ2-7 TRBV6-5 - - CASSRGRTYEQYF
TRBJ2-7 TRBV5-6 - - CASSLGTPDYEQYF
TRBJ1-1 TRBV9 - TRBD1 CASSPGQGLNTEAFF
TRBJ2-4 TRBV5-1 - TRBD1 CASSVDEPRDRRKNIQYF
TRBJ2-1 TRBV7-8 - - CASSLFLISRETPLDEQFF
TRBJ1-1 TRBV27 few - CASSLLLGNTEAFF
TRBJ2-2 TRBV4-2 medium-sized - CASSQNADTGELFF
TRBJ2-1 TRBV4-1 - TRBD1 CASSQEKGAGNEQFF
TRBJ2-7 TRBV23-1 - - CASSPLGEGGRSFYEQYF
TRBJ1-1 TRBV2 - - CASRGGGPAAFF
TRBJ2-1 TRBV9 once TRBD2 CASSVGLADYNEQFF
TRBJ2-5 TRBV2 - TRBD2 CASSEAWREGETQYF
TRBJ2-7 TRBV27 - - CASSLGAFSEQYF
TRBJ2-7 TRBV4-1 - - CASSQGREGYYEQYF
TRBJ2-7 TRBV5-1 - - CASSYDRGLSSVQQYF
TRBJ2-7 TRBV27 once TRBD2 CASSFREGFYEQYF
TRBJ2-7 TRBV27 - TRBD2 CASSPGLTVYEQYF
TRBJ1-3 TRBV15 - TRBD1 CATNPGQISGNTIYF